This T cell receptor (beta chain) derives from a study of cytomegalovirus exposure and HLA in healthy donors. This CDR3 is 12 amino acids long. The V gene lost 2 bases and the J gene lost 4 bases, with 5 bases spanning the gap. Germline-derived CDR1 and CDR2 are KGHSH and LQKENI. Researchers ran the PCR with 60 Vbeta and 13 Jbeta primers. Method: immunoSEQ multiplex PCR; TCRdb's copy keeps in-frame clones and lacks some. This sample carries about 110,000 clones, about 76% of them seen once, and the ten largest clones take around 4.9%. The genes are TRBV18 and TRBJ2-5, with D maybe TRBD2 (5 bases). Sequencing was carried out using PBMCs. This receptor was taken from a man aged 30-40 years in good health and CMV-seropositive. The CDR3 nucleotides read TGTGCCAGCTCACCAGAGGGAGAGACCCAGTACTTC. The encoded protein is CASSPEGETQYF.